This T cell receptor beta chain originates from a study of T-cell memory formation after mild COVID-19. Study overall: TCR clustering was largely donor specific.

The length of the CDR3 is 12 residues. Losses at the gene ends were 5 bases for V and 15 bases for J; bases not matched to a gene: 6. CDR1 is SEHNR, CDR2 FQNEAQ, per germline (reference sequence). Whole-study results and caveats: Mostly located in CM and EM were contracting CD4+ clones, with contracting CD8+ clones located in EMRA.

TCRdb re-called the 5' RACE reads through MiXCR, storing one row per CDR3 protein. The sample includes about 110,000 distinct CDR3 sequences, around 15% of them seen just once. Remarks on this clonotype: Its target is not known.

Source material: PBMCs or a T cell subset sorted from them (not recorded which). The chain has TRBV7-9 and TRBJ1-6; 8 nucleotides agree with TRBD1. This TCR was sampled from a man younger than 30 who had mild COVID-19 (a few samples of this study predate the infection). Cell type and time point are not known. The CDR3 region has the DNA TGTGCCAGCAGCCAAACAGGGGGGGACCTCCACTTT. Protein product: CASSQTGGDLHF.